These 25 T cell receptor beta chains share one sample of origin, sequenced in a study of vaccination effects on CD4 cells after COVID-19 (dated by TCRdb to between 2021 and 2024). Library creation used the immunoSEQ multiplex PCR assay. In TCRdb, the immuneACCESS table is reduced to in-frame sequences with V and J assigned. These tables do not hold every clone; where another copy was compared, an unresolved V gene accounts for under half, and the others remain unexplained. This sample comprises some 50,000 clones, approximately 81% of them detected only once. The ten largest make up roughly 7.8% of the sample. After 10 to 11 days of culture, CD4+ T cells were isolated with the EasySep CD4+ T cell isolation kit. These receptors' targets are unknown. The sample here was CD4+ T cells from PBMCs cultured without peptide, taken before COVID-19 vaccination. The source is a human donor who had a prior SARS-CoV-2 infection.

This clone was detected only a few times. The V call is TRBV2, the J call TRBJ1-2; D possibly corresponds to TRBD1 (6 bases). From germline, CDR1 is SNHLY and CDR2 FYNNEI. The V end lost 3 bases, the J end lost 4 bases, and 15 bases lay between the germline ends. The length of the CDR3 is 15 residues. The CDR3 coding sequence is TGTGCCAGCAGTGAGGGCCAGGGGATAGCCTATGGCTACACCTTC. Translated: CASSEGQGIAYGYTF.

V usage is TRBV30 and J usage is TRBJ2-5; TRBD2 matches at 8 bases. This CDR3 comprises 16 residues. The germline V gene has CDR1 GTSNPN and CDR2 SVGIG (reference sequence). The J segment lost 5 bases and the V segment lost 1 base, leaving 12 bases of the junction unmatched. CDR3: CAWSGGASGLGETQYF. The CDR3 DNA sequence: TGTGCCTGGAGTGGGGGTGCTAGCGGGCTCGGGGAGACCCAGTACTTC.

This rearrangement joins TRBV7-2 to TRBJ2-3; TRBD2 might be the D (6 bases). Germline loops: CDR1 SGHTA, CDR2 FQGNSA. The CDR3 runs 15 residues. Trimming pared 4 bases from V and 4 bases from J, leaving 15 bases between. In nucleotides, the CDR3 is TGTGCCAGCAGCTACCGGGGACTTGGGGCAGATACGCAGTATTTT. The encoded protein is CASSYRGLGADTQYF.

This CDR3 reads CASSLKFITDEQFF. The CDR3, as DNA: TGTGCCAGCAGCCTGAAATTTATTACCGATGAGCAGTTCTTC. The chain is built from TRBV5-5 and TRBJ2-1; D not resolved. This CDR3 region has 14 residues. Trimming took off 4 bases at V and 8 bases at J, with 16 bases between the two ends. Germline V lookup: CDR1 SGHKS, CDR2 YYEKEE (reference sequence).

The J gene is TRBJ2-5, the V gene TRBV5-1; 9 bases are a match to TRBD2. CDR1 is SGHRS, CDR2 YFSETQ, per germline. The CDR3 has 18 amino acids. The junction had 15 bases not matched to a gene; V was cut back by 2 bases and J by 4 bases. The CDR3 DNA follows: TGCGCCAGCAGCTTACGGGGGATAGCGGGAGTTGAAGTAGAGACCCAGTACTTC. Protein: CASSLRGIAGVEVETQYF. Full variable domain (remainder filled in from reference TRBV5-1 and TRBJ2-5): KAGVTQTPRYLIKTRGQQVTLSCSPISGHRSVSWYQQTPGQGLQFLFEYFSETQRNKGNFPGRFSGRQFSNSRSEMNVSTLELGDSALYLCASSLRGIAGVEVETQYFGPGTRLLVL.

DNA of the CDR3: TGTGCCAGCAACCAAAGGGGGATCGGGGGGACCCAGTACTTC. This translates into CASNQRGIGGTQYF. This chain joins TRBV7-2 and TRBJ2-5; D may correspond to TRBD1 or TRBD2 (6 bases each). The germline V gene has CDR1 SGHTA and CDR2 FQGNSA. CDR3 size: 14 residues. The V end lost 7 bases, the J end lost 7 bases, and 19 bases lay between the germline ends. The full variable domain, rest sourced from reference TRBV7-2 and TRBJ2-5, is GAGVSQSPSNKVTEKGKDVELRCDPISGHTALYWYRQSLGQGLEFLIYFQGNSAPDKSGLPSDRFSAERTGGSVSTLTIQRTQQEDSAVYLCASNQRGIGGTQYFGPGTRLLVL.

A few counts support this clone. This chain joins TRBV4-3 and TRBJ2-1; TRBD2 might be the D (5 bases). Germline V lookup: CDR1 LGHNA, CDR2 YSLEER. The V gene lost 4 bases and the J gene lost 7 bases, with 11 bases spanning the gap. This CDR3 spans 13 amino acids. CDR3 loop: CASSPLLENEQFF. Written as DNA, the CDR3 is TGCGCCAGCAGCCCCCTACTAGAAAATGAGCAGTTCTTC.

This clone was detected once. The chain couples TRBV11-3 to TRBJ2-2; D may correspond to TRBD1 or TRBD2 (6 bases each). This CDR3 has 16 residues. Trimming pared 0 bases from V and 2 bases from J, leaving 10 bases between. CDR1 is SGHNT and CDR2 is YENEEA in the germline V gene. CDR3 nucleotide sequence: TGTGCCAGCAGCTTAGAGGGGGGCCGTAACACCGGGGAGCTGTTTTTT. It specifies CASSLEGGRNTGELFF.

The J gene is TRBJ1-6, the V gene TRBV5-6; D is possibly TRBD1 (5 bases). Deletions cut 0 bases from V and 10 bases from J, with 14 bases between. The CDR3 is 15 residues long. Germline values: CDR1 SGHDT, CDR2 YYEEEE. As DNA, the CDR3 is TGTGCCAGCAGCTTGGAGCAGGGTCTTGTATCACCCCTCCACTTT. It specifies CASSLEQGLVSPLHF.

This clone turned up a few times. This chain connects TRBV27 to TRBJ1-6, with a weak D call TRBD1 (6 bases). This CDR3 is 17 amino acids long. V was shortened by 6 bases and J by 0 bases, with 15 bases between the two germline ends. Looked up from germline, CDR1 is MNHEY and CDR2 is SMNVEV (reference sequence). In DNA form, the CDR3 reads TGTGCCAGCAGACCCTCAACAGGGAGCTCCTATAATTCACCCCTCCACTTT. Translating it yields CASRPSTGSSYNSPLHF.

This clone occurred once. This chain joins TRBV9 and TRBJ2-1; D tentatively reads TRBD1 or TRBD2 (6 bases each). The CDR3 is 15 amino acids. V was trimmed by 3 bases and J by 4 bases, leaving 14 bases between them. CDR1 and CDR2 (germline): SGDLS, YYNGEE. The CDR3 spells CASSAGGGLYNEQFF. CDR3 DNA sequence: TGTGCCAGCAGCGCCGGGGGCGGTCTTTACAATGAGCAGTTCTTC.

The genes are TRBV6-5 and TRBJ2-3, with TRBD1 identical over 9 bases. V lost 6 bases, J lost 1 base, and 2 bases stayed unmatched. The length of the CDR3 is 14 residues. CDR1 is MNHEY and CDR2 is SVGAGI in the germline V gene. CDR3 sequence (DNA): TGTGCCAGCAGCAGGGACAGGGGCACAGATACGCAGTATTTT. Protein sequence: CASSRDRGTDTQYF.

V gene TRBV4-3 combines with J gene TRBJ2-7, with D perhaps given as TRBD1 or TRBD2 (6 bases each). Germline assignment: CDR1 LGHNA and CDR2 YSLEER. The CDR3 is 16 amino acids. V shed 1 base and J shed 4 bases, with 17 bases lying between them. The CDR3 region has the DNA TGCGCCAGCAGCCAAGGGGGGGCCCTTACAACTTACGAGCAGTACTTC. It encodes CASSQGGALTTYEQYF.

The chain couples TRBV5-1 to TRBJ2-5; D call uncertain. The CDR3 runs 14 residues. Between the trimmed V and J ends, which lost 0 bases and 2 bases, there was a span of 8 bases. Germline V gene sequence: CDR1 SGHRS, CDR2 YFSETQ. CDR3 amino acids: CASSLEATQETQYF. CDR3 bases: TGCGCCAGCAGCTTGGAGGCTACGCAAGAGACCCAGTACTTC. The variable domain in full, completed from reference TRBV5-1 and TRBJ2-5, reads KAGVTQTPRYLIKTRGQQVTLSCSPISGHRSVSWYQQTPGQGLQFLFEYFSETQRNKGNFPGRFSGRQFSNSRSEMNVSTLELGDSALYLCASSLEATQETQYFGPGTRLLVL.

This clone was counted only a few times. The CDR3 bases are TGTGCCAGCAGCCAATTTTTGTCCGGGGAGCTGTTTTTT. Translation gives CASSQFLSGELFF. The chain recombines TRBV3-1 (or the pseudogene TRBV3-2) with TRBJ2-2; D gene uncertain. Trimming cost V 2 bases and J 6 bases, with 7 bases left between them. Germline assignment: CDR1 LGHDT and CDR2 YNNKEL (reference sequence). CDR3 length: 13 residues.

CDR3 region: CATRLGQGDGGYTF. CDR3 DNA sequence: TGTGCCACCAGACTGGGACAGGGGGATGGTGGCTACACCTTC. This sequence joins TRBV24-1 and TRBJ1-2, with 11 bases that match TRBD1. The CDR3 length is 14 residues. The ends lost 7 bases at V and 7 bases at J; junction bases unmatched: 7. The V gene's germline CDR1 is KGHDR and CDR2 SFDVKD.

This rearrangement joins TRBV6-5 to TRBJ2-2; D not resolved. V was clipped by 8 bases and J by 1 base, with 8 bases between them. The germline V gene encodes CDR1 MNHEY and CDR2 SVGAGI. The CDR3 extends over 13 amino acids. In DNA, the CDR3 is TGTGCCAGCGGCGAAATGAACACCGGGGAGCTGTTTTTT. This codes for CASGEMNTGELFF.

V usage is TRBV19 and J usage is TRBJ1-1; unclear D gene. The CDR3 extends over 14 amino acids. V gave up 3 bases and J gave up 0 bases, with 8 bases separating them. In germline, CDR1 is LNHDA, CDR2 SQIVND (reference sequence). The CDR3 sequence: CASSIQDVNTEAFF. In DNA, the CDR3 is TGTGCCAGTAGTATTCAAGACGTGAACACTGAAGCTTTCTTT.

This rearrangement joins TRBV5-4 to TRBJ2-1, with a possible D match to TRBD1 (5 bases). Between the trimmed V and J ends, which lost 1 base and 3 bases, there was a span of 8 bases. CDR3 size: 14 residues. CDR1 SGHNT and CDR2 YYREEE come from the germline V gene (reference sequence). CDR3 protein: CASSLSQGYNEQFF. CDR3 sequence (DNA): TGTGCCAGCAGCTTGTCGCAGGGCTACAATGAGCAGTTCTTC.

V and J are TRBV30 and TRBJ2-7; tentatively, D is TRBD1 (6 bases). The CDR3 has 13 residues. Germline V CDR1 and CDR2: GTSNPN, SVGIG (reference sequence). V lost 2 bases and J 2 bases, leaving 10 bases between the germline ends. The CDR3 spells CAWSSGTPYEQYF. The DNA for the CDR3 is TGTGCCTGGAGTTCCGGGACACCCTACGAGCAGTACTTC. Variable domain in full (rest from reference TRBV30 and TRBJ2-7): SQTIHQWPATLVQPVGSPLSLECTVEGTSNPNLYWYRQAAGRGLQLLFYSVGIGQISSEVPQNLSASRPQDRQFILSSKKLLLSDSGFYLCAWSSGTPYEQYFGPGTRLTVT.

The rearrangement links TRBV19 to TRBJ1-1, with D perhaps TRBD1 (5 bases). This CDR3 region has 14 residues. V lost 7 bases and J lost 7, with 19 bases in between. Per the germline V gene, CDR1 is LNHDA and CDR2 is SQIVND (reference sequence). The CDR3 bases are TGTGCCAGTACCTCAGTCGGGGGAGAGGGTGAAGCTTTCTTT. Translated: CASTSVGGEGEAFF.

The chain couples TRBV11-3 to TRBJ1-1, with D tentatively TRBD1 (5 bases). The CDR3 is 14 residues long. The germline V gene has CDR1 SGHNT and CDR2 YENEEA. V was pared by 5 bases and J by 4 bases, with 14 bases between. Written as DNA, the CDR3 is TGTGCCAGCAGCCCGCAGGGAGATGCCACTGAAGCTTTCTTT. As protein: CASSPQGDATEAFF. The full variable domain, completed using reference TRBV11-3 and TRBJ1-1, is EAGVVQSPRYKIIEKKQPVAFWCNPISGHNTLYWYLQNLGQGPELLIRYENEEAVDDSQLPKDRFSAERLKGVDSTLKIQPAELGDSAVYLCASSPQGDATEAFFGQGTRLTVV.

V is TRBV6-6 and J is TRBJ1-2; 9 bases are shared with TRBD1. The CDR3 totals 14 residues. The trim removed 2 bases at V and 8 bases at J, leaving 6 bases unmatched. Looked up from germline, CDR1 is MNHNY and CDR2 is SVGAGI (reference sequence). This CDR3 reads CASSYTGQGGGYTF. The DNA for the CDR3 is TGTGCCAGCAGTTACACGGGACAGGGAGGCGGCTACACCTTC.

The rearrangement joins TRBV12-3 or TRBV12-4 to TRBJ1-5, with a weak D call TRBD1 (6 bases). This CDR3 is 12 amino acids long. V dropped 6 bases and J dropped 7 bases, with 10 bases sitting between them. CDR3 sequence reads: CASSRGRQPQHF. The CDR3 nucleotides are TGTGCCAGCAGCAGGGGAAGGCAGCCCCAGCATTTT.

This chain joins TRBV30 and TRBJ1-3; D is possibly TRBD1 (5 bases). The ends were cut back, 2 bases at V and 0 bases at J, with 11 bases in the middle. The CDR3 totals 15 residues. The germline CDR1 and CDR2 sequences are GTSNPN and SVGIG (reference sequence). DNA for the CDR3: TGTGCCTGGAGTTGGGACTATCTCTCTGGAAACACCATATATTTT. It encodes CAWSWDYLSGNTIYF.